The rows below give T cell receptor beta chains drawn from one sample of a study of blood T cells in healthy people across ages. TCRdb re-called the 5' RACE reads with MiXCR, one entry per CDR3 protein. The sample records some 700,000 distinct CDR3 sequences, about 40% being singletons. Sequenced material: blood. The receptors derive from a woman aged 60-75 years in good health. The CDR3 runs from the conserved cysteine through the conserved F or W. Only part of the rows carry a size: once, few, many, or a class if the clone is expanded.

>16|TRBV3-1|-
CASSQDPGGLGYGYTF
>13|TRBV20-1|-
CSASPLGTDTQYF
>16|TRBV12-5|-
CASGRGGGTPGNEQFF
>17|TRBV11-2|-
CASSPRYSGRSIDTQYF
>16|TRBV4-2|-
CASSLFERLAGYEQYF
>14|TRBV20-1|few
CSAKQGAENTEAFF
>15|TRBV20-1|-
CSARDVVAGTDTQYF
>14|TRBV7-9|-
CASSSAGANYGYTF
>19|TRBV6-5|-
CASSYFGRAWGTSGSEQFF
>14|TRBV12-3/TRBV12-4|-
CASSPTRTNTEAFF
>11|TRBV6-2/TRBV6-3|few
CASSYINEQFF
>17|TRBV28|-
CASSPVRLGFDTGELFF
>14|TRBV7-9|-
CASSPPVHSYEQYF
>14|TRBV3-1|-
CASSLGRYLDTIYF
>17|TRBV11-2|few
CASSLVASGHTDHEQYF
>16|TRBV7-2|-
CASTPDGAIGTDTQYF
>17|TRBV5-1|-
CASSFGQGTPLRDTQYF
>15|TRBV4-2|few
CASSQETAGVYEQYF
>14|TRBV3-1|few
CASSQWGSTDTQYF
>15|TRBV19|-
CASIGGGDANQPQHF
>14|TRBV6-5|-
CASRQSQGGYTQYF
>12|TRBV7-2|-
CASSLHRREQYF
>16|TRBV5-5|few
CASSSSGTFGNQPQHF
>13|TRBV7-7|-
CASGRDSQETQYF
>14|TRBV7-3|-
CASSAGLGSDTQYF
>15|TRBV21-1|few
CASSSPAGRRYEQYF
>15|TRBV12-3/TRBV12-4|-
CASSPQRGLTDTQYF
>15|TRBV27|-
CASSLFSGGENIQYF
>14|TRBV15|-
CATSVSGGEDTLYF
>19|TRBV18|-
CASSRSPGQGGGFSREQYF
>11|TRBV20-1|-
CSAAVDLSYTF
>15|TRBV5-1|-
CASSLGGSGHNEQYF
>15|TRBV9|-
CASSVEGLDGREQYF
>11|TRBV28|-
CASSKTETQYF
>13|TRBV28|few
CASSRRDVNEQFF
>18|TRBV7-2|many
CASSPRLPGLVSTDTQYF
>16|TRBV3-1|-
CASSQDRLAGLYEQYF
>14|TRBV12-5|few
CASGSGTTYNEQFF
>16|TRBV10-3|-
CAISPRADLSGSPPHF
>15|TRBV27|-
CASSFPGRENNEQYF
>14|TRBV18|-
CASSPGPGQSPLHF
>14|TRBV7-6|-
CASSFPQEAYEQYF
>14|TRBV12-3/TRBV12-4|-
CASSPPGQGTEAFF
>13|TRBV7-3|once
CAGSWGPTDTQYF
>12|TRBV10-3|-
CAISAQGYEQYF